The present entry profiles one T cell receptor beta chain with its context. What it binds is not known. Only in-frame clones appear in the TCRdb table, and some are missing; sequencing was by immunoSEQ multiplex PCR. This sample yields about 130,000 clones, of which approximately 80% are seen a single time; roughly 12% belongs to the top ten. This specimen belongs to a study of cytotoxic CD8 clonotypes in ibrutinib-treated CLL. For the study at large: Partial responders about 25, complete 2; approximately twelve progressed and roughly 14 stayed in remission by median about 6 years. Across samples, productive templates numbered over 200,000 and productive rearrangements reached over 90,000 on average. Findings and limits, study-wide: The public clonotypes identified were infrequent and showed contraction or stability on treatment. Baseline levels were approached again at progression, after clonality had risen at ibrutinib response.

The germline CDR1 and CDR2 sequences are SGHRS and YFSETQ. J lost 6 bases, V lost 6 bases, and 16 bases had no gene match. There are 18 residues in the CDR3. V and J are TRBV5-1 and TRBJ2-2; the match to TRBD2 covers 11 bases. The clonotype originates from a human donor with chronic lymphocytic leukemia. The sequences come from PBMCs, collected after 12 months of ibrutinib treatment. The CDR3 sequence: CASTPNPGLAVRAGELFF. The CDR3 bases are TGCGCCAGCACCCCAAACCCGGGACTAGCGGTTAGGGCCGGGGAGCTGTTTTTT.